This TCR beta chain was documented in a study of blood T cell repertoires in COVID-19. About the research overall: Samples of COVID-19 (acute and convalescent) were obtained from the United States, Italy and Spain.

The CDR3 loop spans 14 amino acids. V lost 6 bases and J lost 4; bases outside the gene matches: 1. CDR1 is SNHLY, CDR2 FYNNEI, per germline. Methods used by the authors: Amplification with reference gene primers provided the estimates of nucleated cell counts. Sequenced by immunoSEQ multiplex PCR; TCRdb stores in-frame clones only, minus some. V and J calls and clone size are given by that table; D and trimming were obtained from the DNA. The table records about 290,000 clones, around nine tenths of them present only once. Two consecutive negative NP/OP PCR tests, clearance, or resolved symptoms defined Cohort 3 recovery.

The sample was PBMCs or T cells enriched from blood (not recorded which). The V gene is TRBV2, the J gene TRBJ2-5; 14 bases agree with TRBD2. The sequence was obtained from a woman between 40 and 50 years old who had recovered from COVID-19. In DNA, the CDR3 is TGTGCCAGCAGGGGACTAGCGGGGGTAGAGACCCAGTACTTC. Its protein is CASRGLAGVETQYF.